The 25 T cell receptor beta chains reported below all come from one sample, sequenced in a study of spatial heterogeneity in lung cancer. TCRdb reprocessed the 5' RACE reads via MiXCR and lists one record per CDR3 protein. The sample yields roughly 80,000 distinct CDR3 sequences, approximately 8% seen once. Time point reported: sample taken at primary tumor resection. Sequencing was performed on PBMCs, taken at surgery. All receptors come from a male donor with early-stage non-small cell lung cancer.

V usage is TRBV2 and J usage is TRBJ2-5; the match to TRBD2 covers 10 bases. The germline CDR1 and CDR2 sequences are SNHLY and FYNNEI. V gave up 7 bases and J gave up 7 bases; unmatched junction bases: 9. This CDR3 spans 14 amino acids. This CDR3 is CASMGLAGAGTQYF. For the CDR3, the DNA is TGTGCCAGCATGGGGCTAGCGGGAGCGGGGACCCAGTACTTC.

This clonotype was recorded many times. J is TRBJ2-7 and V is TRBV7-9; D remains unclear. Trimming pared 4 bases from V and 5 bases from J, leaving 9 bases between. CDR3 length: 12 amino acids. Germline CDR1 and CDR2: SEHNR and FQNEAQ (reference sequence). The CDR3 sequence: CASSSSVHEQYF. The CDR3 region has the DNA TGTGCCAGCAGCTCTTCCGTCCACGAGCAGTACTTC.

This clonotype was seen ten or more times. This chain connects TRBV12-3 or TRBV12-4 to TRBJ1-2, with TRBD1 matching 7 bases. V was clipped by 7 bases and J by 4 bases; unmatched bases: 9. The CDR3 runs to 14 residues. This chain's CDR3 is CASTQSGTVYGYTF. The CDR3 DNA follows: TGTGCCAGCACACAGTCCGGGACAGTCTATGGCTACACCTTC.

The chain is built from TRBV6-5 and TRBJ2-7; perhaps TRBD2 as D (6 bases). This CDR3 has 13 residues. Germline V gene sequence: CDR1 MNHEY, CDR2 SVGAGI. Trimming stripped 7 bases from V and 2 bases from J, with 12 bases between. The CDR3 spells CASMRPSAYEQYF. CDR3 nucleotides: TGTGCCAGCATGAGGCCTAGCGCCTACGAGCAGTACTTC.

This clonotype was detected ten times or more. A read error may account for a junction end that differs from germline. This chain uses TRBV7-9 with TRBJ2-2, with D tentatively TRBD2 (5 bases). Germline V CDR1 and CDR2: SEHNR, FQNEAQ (reference sequence). CDR3 size: 17 residues. CDR3 region: CASSVATLTPNTGELFF. The CDR3 coding sequence is TGTGCCAGCAGCGTAGCGACACTAACCCCGAACACCGGGGAGCTGTTTTTT.

The J gene is TRBJ2-3, the V gene TRBV12-3 or TRBV12-4; 8 bases line up with TRBD2. The CDR3 is made up of 15 amino acids. V lost 2 bases to trimming and J lost 9 bases; unmatched junction nucleotides: 10. This CDR3 reads CASSLRSGSGITQYF. DNA of the CDR3: TGTGCCAGCAGTTTAAGGTCAGGTAGCGGGATCACGCAGTATTTT.

The chain is built from TRBV5-1 and TRBJ1-2; 7 bases align to TRBD1. CDR1 is SGHRS and CDR2 is YFSETQ in the germline V gene. Trimming at V came to 2 bases and at J to 8 bases, leaving 6 bases not matched to a gene. The CDR3 contains 13 residues. Here the CDR3 reads CASSFMGTEGYTF. The CDR3 nucleotides are TGCGCCAGCAGCTTTATGGGGACAGAGGGCTACACCTTC. Full variable domain (missing parts from reference TRBV5-1 and TRBJ1-2): KAGVTQTPRYLIKTRGQQVTLSCSPISGHRSVSWYQQTPGQGLQFLFEYFSETQRNKGNFPGRFSGRQFSNSRSEMNVSTLELGDSALYLCASSFMGTEGYTFGSGTRLTVV.

This clonotype has ten or more counts. The chain recombines TRBV7-2 with TRBJ2-6, with D perhaps matching TRBD2 (6 bases). Trimming pared 1 base from V and 2 bases from J, leaving 6 bases between. The CDR3 is 15 amino acids. Germline V lookup: CDR1 SGHTA, CDR2 FQGNSA. The CDR3 sequence is CASSLGGAGANVLTF. CDR3 DNA: TGTGCCAGCAGCTTAGGCGGGGCTGGGGCCAACGTCCTGACTTTC.

This chain connects TRBV19 to TRBJ1-2, with 10 bases matching TRBD1. The CDR3 has 14 residues. J was trimmed by 6 bases and V by 4 bases; bases with no gene match: 5. CDR1 and CDR2 (germline): LNHDA, SQIVND (reference sequence). DNA of the CDR3: TGTGCCAGTAGTAGTTCCGGGACAGGGGATGGCTACACCTTC. It encodes CASSSSGTGDGYTF.

This clonotype was counted ten times or more. The chain couples TRBV13 to TRBJ2-7; 8 nucleotides match TRBD1. The germline V gene encodes CDR1 PRHDT and CDR2 FYEKMQ (reference sequence). The CDR3 spans 15 residues. V was clipped by 5 bases and J by 4 bases; unmatched bases: 10. The CDR3 region is CASSPVGRGLYEQYF. The CDR3 coding sequence is TGTGCCAGCAGCCCCGTCGGCAGGGGGCTTTACGAGCAGTACTTC.

This clonotype was seen only a few times. The chain recombines TRBV20-1 with TRBJ2-7, with TRBD2 matching over 11 bases. The V gene's germline CDR1 is DFQATT and CDR2 SNEGSKA (reference sequence). J lost 5 bases, V lost 3 bases, and 18 bases had no gene match. The CDR3 contains 18 residues. CDR3 DNA sequence: TGCAGTGCTAGCCTAATCGGGACTAGCGGCGATGAGTACCACGAGCAGTACTTC. It codes for CSASLIGTSGDEYHEQYF.

As to this clonotype: A much larger clonotype is one base distant, so this may be a read error. The V gene is TRBV5-1, the J gene TRBJ2-7; TRBD1 is a possible D gene (6 bases). The CDR3 runs to 14 residues. Per germline, CDR1 SGHRS and CDR2 YFSETQ. The CDR3 coding sequence is TGCGCCGGCAGGCCAGGGGCACCTATATACGAGCAGTACTTC. Translation gives CAGRPGAPIYEQYF.

This clonotype was seen repeatedly, ten times or more. The J gene is TRBJ1-4, the V gene TRBV5-1, with D perhaps matching TRBD1 (6 bases). V lost 0 bases, J lost 3 bases, and 9 bases lay in between. The CDR3 loop spans 15 amino acids. Germline assignment: CDR1 SGHRS and CDR2 YFSETQ. The CDR3 spells CASSLGTASNEKLFF. The CDR3 bases are TGCGCCAGCAGCTTGGGGACAGCATCTAATGAAAAACTGTTTTTT.

This clonotype was seen only a few times. V and J are TRBV6-2 or TRBV6-3 and TRBJ2-1, with TRBD1 matching over 7 bases. This CDR3 spans 18 amino acids. The germline V gene encodes CDR1 MNHEY and CDR2 SVGEGT. J gave up 4 bases and V 4 bases, and 16 bases lay outside the gene matches. CDR3: CASSSLRQGYVSYNEQFF. DNA for the CDR3: TGTGCCAGCAGTTCCTTGCGACAGGGTTATGTGTCTTACAATGAGCAGTTCTTC.

This clonotype was detected many times. V is TRBV11-2 and J is TRBJ1-6; D is uncertain. Germline V gene data show CDR1 as SGHAT and CDR2 as FQNNGV. The CDR3 is 13 residues long. The V end was cut by 0 bases, the J end by 9 bases, with 6 bases between. CDR3 DNA sequence: TGTGCCAGCAGCTTAGAGGAGAGTTCACCCCTCCACTTT. Translating gives CASSLEESSPLHF.

In its sample, this clonotype was seen many times. This chain connects TRBV5-1 to TRBJ2-1; 7 bases map to TRBD2. The CDR3 loop spans 14 amino acids. CDR1 is SGHRS, CDR2 YFSETQ, per germline. The V segment lost 4 bases and the J segment 8 bases; nucleotides outside the gene matches: 9. CDR3 coding DNA: TGCGCCAGCAGCCCTCGAGCGGGGTTTGATGAGCAGTTCTTC. Residues: CASSPRAGFDEQFF.

This clonotype is termed medium-sized. This chain links TRBV20-1 with TRBJ1-3; TRBD1 aligns across 7 bases. CDR1 and CDR2 (germline): DFQATT, SNEGSKA (reference sequence). Germline trimming cut 3 bases from V and 1 base from J; bases unmatched to any gene: 9. This CDR3 has 16 amino acids. DNA for the CDR3: TGCAGTGCTAGGACGTACGAGGGGGCTTCTGGAAACACCATATATTTT. It specifies CSARTYEGASGNTIYF.

The table lists this clonotype with many counts. V gene TRBV7-3 combines with J gene TRBJ2-1; D call uncertain. Germline V gives CDR1 SGHTA, CDR2 FQGTGA. V lost 8 bases to trimming and J lost 0 bases, with 14 bases between them. This CDR3 has 15 residues. The chain's CDR3 is CASSQSISSYNEQFF. In nucleotides, the CDR3 is TGTGCCAGCTCCCAGAGTATTAGCTCCTACAATGAGCAGTTCTTC.

V gene TRBV19 combines with J gene TRBJ2-2; D not resolved. CDR1 and CDR2 from the germline V gene are LNHDA and SQIVND (reference sequence). V lost 1 base, J lost 1 base, and 10 bases lay in between. The CDR3 loop spans 16 amino acids. The CDR3 DNA follows: TGTGCCAGTAGTATAGGTGGGAACCTGAACACCGGGGAGCTGTTTTTT. The encoded protein is CASSIGGNLNTGELFF.

About this clonotype itself: With a much larger clone just one base away, this may be a read error. The V and J genes are TRBV9 and TRBJ2-6; D is unresolved. In germline, CDR1 is SGDLS, CDR2 YYNGEE. This CDR3 comprises 18 residues. CDR3: CASSVVPLSFSVANVLTF. The DNA for the CDR3 is TGTGCCAGCAGCGTCGTACCCTTAAGTTTCTCTGTGGCCAACGTCCTGACTTTC.

This clonotype occurred a few times. Here the CDR3 reads CASSQGPRGKNIQYF. CDR3 coding DNA: TGTGCCAGCAGCCAGGGGCCCCGAGGCAAAAACATTCAGTACTTC. This chain joins TRBV3-1 and TRBJ2-4, with D perhaps TRBD1 (5 bases). Trimming left V 3 bases short and J 3 bases short, with 12 bases between. There are 15 residues in the CDR3. CDR1 and CDR2 (germline): LGHDT, YNNKEL (reference sequence).

The sample holds many counts of this clonotype. The V call is TRBV10-3, the J call TRBJ2-6; D unclear. CDR1 and CDR2 (germline): ENHRY, SYGVKD. The germline V and J ends were trimmed by 6 bases and 0 bases, with 12 bases remaining between them. The CDR3 has 16 amino acids. For the CDR3, the DNA is TGTGCCATCAGATCCGGGCCCCCCTCTGGGGCCAACGTCCTGACTTTC. As protein: CAIRSGPPSGANVLTF.

This clonotype is medium-sized (0.01 to 0.1%) by share. The chain employs TRBV27 and TRBJ1-4; 7 bases are a match to TRBD1. From germline, CDR1 is MNHEY and CDR2 SMNVEV (reference sequence). CDR3 length: 12 residues. The junction had 6 bases not matched to a gene; V was cut back by 6 bases and J by 11 bases. The CDR3, as DNA: TGTGCCAGCAGCCCCGACAGGGCTAAACTGTTTTTT. Protein product: CASSPDRAKLFF.

This clonotype turned up a few times. V and J are TRBV6-2 or TRBV6-3 and TRBJ1-1; no definite D call. The CDR3 totals 14 residues. Germline-derived CDR1 and CDR2 are MNHEY and SVGEGT. V lost 6 bases and J 0 bases, leaving 11 bases between the germline ends. CDR3 bases: TGTGCCAGCAGAAAACTACAGATGAACACTGAAGCTTTCTTT. This translates into CASRKLQMNTEAFF.

This chain uses TRBV9 with TRBJ2-4, with a weak D call TRBD2 (6 bases). V was shortened by 4 bases and J by 3 bases, with 11 bases between the two germline ends. Germline values: CDR1 SGDLS, CDR2 YYNGEE. The CDR3 sequence is 14 residues long. This CDR3 reads CASSSGRVKNIQYF. The CDR3 region has the DNA TGTGCCAGCAGCTCCGGGAGAGTCAAAAACATTCAGTACTTC.